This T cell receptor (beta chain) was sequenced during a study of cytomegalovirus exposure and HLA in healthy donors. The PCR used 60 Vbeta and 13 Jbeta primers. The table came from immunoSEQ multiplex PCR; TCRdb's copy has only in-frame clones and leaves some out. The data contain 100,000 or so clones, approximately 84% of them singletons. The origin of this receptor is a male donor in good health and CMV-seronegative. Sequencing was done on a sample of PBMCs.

CDR3 in amino acids: CASSYYATSGRMSSYNEQFF. The CDR3 DNA follows: TGTGCCAGCAGCTATTATGCGACTAGCGGCCGTATGAGCTCCTACAATGAGCAGTTCTTC. The chain is built from TRBV7-3 and TRBJ2-1, with 9 bases lining up with TRBD2. CDR1 is SGHTA, CDR2 FQGTGA, per germline. V trimming: 4 bases; J trimming: 0 bases; junction bases outside the gene matches: 16. The CDR3 runs to 20 residues.